Presented here are 32 T cell receptor beta chains from one specimen sequenced in a study of STAT5B mutations in CD4+ large granular lymphocyte leukemia. Method: immunoSEQ multiplex PCR; TCRdb's copy keeps in-frame clones and lacks some. The profile covers over 20,000 clones, with roughly 79% appearing a single time and around 0.33% taken by the ten largest. Sequencing was done on a sample of CD4+ T cells from blood buffy coats. The receptors were sampled from a human donor in good health.

The chain joins TRBV19 to TRBJ1-6; D perhaps matches TRBD1 (6 bases). Germline CDR1 reads LNHDA; CDR2 reads SQIVND (reference sequence). Trimming shortened V by 2 bases and J by 0 bases, and 8 bases separated the two germline ends. The CDR3 contains 16 residues. The CDR3 DNA reads as TGTGCCAGTAGTATAAGACAGGACTCCTATAATTCACCCCTCCACTTT. This translates into CASSIRQDSYNSPLHF.

The genes are TRBV2 and TRBJ2-5, with D hard to call. CDR3 length: 13 residues. Trimming left V 6 bases short and J 1 base short, with 9 bases between. CDR1 and CDR2 (germline): SNHLY, FYNNEI. CDR3 sequence (DNA): TGTGCCAGCAGAGGCTGGGCCCAAGAGACCCAGTACTTC. Translation gives CASRGWAQETQYF. Filled out from reference TRBV2 and TRBJ2-5, the complete variable domain reads EPEVTQTPSHQVTQMGQEVILRCVPISNHLYFYWYRQILGQKVEFLVSFYNNEISEKSEIFDDQFSVERPDGSNFTLKIRSTKLEDSAMYFCASRGWAQETQYFGPGTRLLVL.

The chain couples TRBV15 to TRBJ2-5, with D hard to call. The V gene's germline CDR1 is LNHNV and CDR2 YYDKDF (reference sequence). The CDR3 loop spans 15 amino acids. With 0 bases removed from V and 2 bases from J, the gap between germline ends came to 10 bases. This chain's CDR3 is CATSRDRQRQETQYF. The CDR3 DNA sequence: TGTGCCACCAGCAGAGATCGGCAGAGGCAAGAGACCCAGTACTTC. Supplemented by reference TRBV15 and TRBJ2-5, the full variable domain reads DAMVIQNPRYQVTQFGKPVTLSCSQTLNHNVMYWYQQKSSQAPKLLFHYYDKDFNNEADTPDNFQSRRPNTSFCFLDIRSPGLGDTAMYLCATSRDRQRQETQYFGPGTRLLVL.

The chain links TRBV18 to TRBJ1-1; D perhaps matches TRBD1 (6 bases). CDR1 is KGHSH, CDR2 LQKENI, per germline. The CDR3 runs to 15 residues. V was pared by 4 bases and J by 2 bases, with 14 bases between. Here the CDR3 reads CASSLLGAINTEAFF. For the CDR3, the DNA is TGTGCCAGCTCACTTTTGGGGGCGATAAACACTGAAGCTTTCTTT. Looking up the rest from reference TRBV18 and TRBJ1-1 gives the full variable domain: NAGVMQNPRHLVRRRGQEARLRCSPMKGHSHVYWYRQLPEEGLKFMVYLQKENIIDESGMPKERFSAEFPKEGPSILRIQQVVRGDSAAYFCASSLLGAINTEAFFGQGTRLTVV.

This clone was seen only once. The chain uses TRBV5-1 and TRBJ2-7; 7 bases fit TRBD1. CDR3 size: 14 residues. Germline CDR1 and CDR2: SGHRS and YFSETQ. The V gene end was trimmed by 4 bases and the J gene end by 4 bases; junction bases not matched to a gene: 8. The CDR3 DNA sequence: TGCGCCAGCAGCCCCGGGACAGCATCTTACGAGCAGTACTTC. This codes for CASSPGTASYEQYF.

This chain joins TRBV18 and TRBJ2-2; 10 nucleotides match TRBD2. Germline CDR1 KGHSH, CDR2 LQKENI. V was pared by 5 bases and J by 1 base, with 4 bases of the junction left unmatched. The CDR3 totals 16 residues. This CDR3 reads CASSLTSGLNTGELFF. The CDR3 DNA sequence: TGTGCCAGCTCATTGACTAGCGGGTTGAACACCGGGGAGCTGTTTTTT.

Comment on this clone: Other DNA sequences in the sample encode the same CDR3. The chain has TRBV7-9 and TRBJ2-7; TRBD1 is a possible D gene (6 bases). Trimming stripped 5 bases from V and 13 bases from J, with 21 bases between. CDR1 and CDR2 from the germline V gene are SEHNR and FQNEAQ (reference sequence). The CDR3 runs to 13 residues. For the CDR3, the DNA is TGTGCCAGCAGCCACAGGACAGATATCATTCCATACTTC. Its protein is CASSHRTDIIPYF.

The V and J genes are TRBV2 and TRBJ2-7, with 9 bases fitting TRBD2. In germline, CDR1 is SNHLY, CDR2 FYNNEI. The V gene end was trimmed by 2 bases and the J gene end by 7 bases; junction bases not matched to a gene: 9. The CDR3 sequence is 15 residues long. The DNA for the CDR3 is TGTGCCAGCAGTGAAAGGCTTAGCGGGAGTCGAGAGCAGTACTTC. It encodes CASSERLSGSREQYF.

The chain recombines TRBV18 with TRBJ1-1; D ambiguous. The CDR3 is 13 amino acids. Germline lookup yields CDR1 KGHSH and CDR2 LQKENI. The V gene lost 3 bases and the J gene lost 0 bases, with 5 bases spanning the gap. The CDR3 region has the DNA TGTGCCAGCTCACCCCATTTGAACACTGAAGCTTTCTTT. It encodes CASSPHLNTEAFF. The full variable domain, completed using reference TRBV18 and TRBJ1-1, is NAGVMQNPRHLVRRRGQEARLRCSPMKGHSHVYWYRQLPEEGLKFMVYLQKENIIDESGMPKERFSAEFPKEGPSILRIQQVVRGDSAAYFCASSPHLNTEAFFGQGTRLTVV.

This clone was recorded only once. The rearrangement joins TRBV11-3 to TRBJ2-1; D is perhaps TRBD1 (6 bases). Trimming removed 3 bases at V and 5 bases at J, with 8 bases between. The CDR3 covers 13 residues. Germline V CDR1 and CDR2: SGHNT, YENEEA. DNA of the CDR3: TGTGCCAGCAGCTTTGACAGGAACAATGAGCAGTTCTTC. This gives the protein CASSFDRNNEQFF.

This clone has only a few counts. The chain uses TRBV10-3 and TRBJ1-1; D uncertain. The CDR3 runs 13 residues. Between the trimmed V and J ends, which lost 4 bases and 5 bases, there was a span of 11 bases. Germline loops: CDR1 ENHRY, CDR2 SYGVKD. This CDR3 is CAISGRSGTEAFF. CDR3 nucleotides: TGTGCCATCAGTGGGCGGTCGGGGACTGAAGCTTTCTTT.

The chain links TRBV30 to TRBJ2-7, with D possibly being TRBD1 or TRBD2 (5 bases each). Trimming cost V 1 base and J 1 base, with 11 bases left between them. Germline loops: CDR1 GTSNPN, CDR2 SVGIG (reference sequence). CDR3 length equals 14 residues. The DNA for the CDR3 is TGTGCCTGGAGTGCCGGGACGGGGTCCTACGAGCAGTACTTC. Translation: CAWSAGTGSYEQYF.

The chain has TRBV5-4 and TRBJ1-3, with a weak D call TRBD1 (5 bases). V was trimmed by 4 bases and J by 0 bases, leaving 20 bases between them. Germline V gene sequence: CDR1 SGHNT, CDR2 YYREEE (reference sequence). The CDR3 is made up of 18 amino acids. In DNA, the CDR3 is TGTGCCAGCAGCCCGACCGCTGGGGGGTTACTCTCTGGAAACACCATATATTTT. This codes for CASSPTAGGLLSGNTIYF.

This clone was detected a few times. This chain joins TRBV4-1 and TRBJ2-7; 7 bases agree with TRBD2. The CDR3 runs 16 residues. The germline gives CDR1 MGHRA, CDR2 YSYEKL. V shed 1 base, J shed 0 bases, and the junction held 6 bases outside the gene matches. CDR3 in amino acids: CASSQVSGVSSYEQYF. CDR3 DNA sequence: TGCGCCAGCAGCCAAGTGAGCGGGGTGAGCTCCTACGAGCAGTACTTC.

This clone was recorded a few times. This rearrangement joins TRBV11-2 to TRBJ2-7, with 10 bases aligning to TRBD1. V lost 3 bases and J lost 2; bases outside the gene matches: 4. The CDR3 has 15 residues. Germline assignment: CDR1 SGHAT and CDR2 FQNNGV. The CDR3 reads CASSFGGQGTYEQYV. The CDR3, as DNA: TGTGCCAGCAGCTTCGGGGGACAGGGGACCTACGAGCAGTACGTC.

The chain joins TRBV6-5 to TRBJ2-3; maybe TRBD2 (5 bases). Germline CDR1 MNHEY, CDR2 SVGAGI. Deletions cut 5 bases from V and 0 bases from J, with 12 bases between. The CDR3 length is 15 residues. CDR3 amino acids: CASSPDWESTDTQYF. Here the CDR3 DNA reads TGTGCCAGCAGTCCTGACTGGGAGAGCACAGATACGCAGTATTTT.

J is TRBJ2-1 and V is TRBV28; maybe TRBD1 (5 bases). V lost 2 bases to trimming and J lost 9 bases, with 11 bases between them. CDR3 size: 13 residues. The germline V gene encodes CDR1 MDHEN and CDR2 SYDVKM. This CDR3 is CASSLAGSGEQFF. CDR3 coding DNA: TGTGCCAGCAGTTTAGCAGGGTCTGGTGAGCAGTTCTTC. The full variable domain, its missing parts supplied by reference TRBV28 and TRBJ2-1, is DVKVTQSSRYLVKRTGEKVFLECVQDMDHENMFWYRQDPGLGLRLIYFSYDVKMKEKGDIPEGYSVSREKKERFSLILESASTNQTSMYLCASSLAGSGEQFFGPGTRLTVL.

The rearrangement joins TRBV28 to TRBJ2-3, with 9 bases aligning to TRBD2. Germline V gene data show CDR1 as MDHEN and CDR2 as SYDVKM. The CDR3 is 16 residues long. V shed 3 bases and J 3 bases; nucleotides not matched to a gene: 7. CDR3 protein: CASSLGRGGVTDTQYF. The CDR3 DNA reads as TGTGCCAGCAGTTTGGGGCGGGGGGGAGTGACAGATACGCAGTATTTT.

This chain links TRBV7-2 with TRBJ1-2; D is ambiguous. The CDR3 is 11 amino acids. Trimming shortened V by 7 bases and J by 4 bases, and 7 bases separated the two germline ends. The germline V gene encodes CDR1 SGHTA and CDR2 FQGNSA. The CDR3 nucleotides read TGTGCCAGCACGGGGTTCTATGGCTACACCTTC. Translation: CASTGFYGYTF.

V usage is TRBV7-8 and J usage is TRBJ2-5; D may be TRBD2 (5 bases). The J call may be faulty, since TRBJ2-7 better matches the DNA end. Germline V gene lookup returns CDR1 SGHVS and CDR2 FQNEAQ. The CDR3 totals 14 residues. The CDR3 nucleotides read TGTGCCAGCAGCCTAGAGTCGAGGGACTACGAGCAGTACTTC. Its protein is CASSLESRDYEQYF.

This clone has only a few counts. As DNA, the CDR3 is TGTGCCAGCAGTTTATCTGCAGGGTATGTCGCTGAAGCTTTCTTT. Its protein is CASSLSAGYVAEAFF. The rearrangement uses TRBV27 and TRBJ1-1; possibly TRBD1 for D (5 bases). V was pared by 0 bases and J by 6 bases, with 14 bases between. Germline CDR1 is MNHEY and CDR2 is SMNVEV (reference sequence). This CDR3 has 15 residues.

The rearrangement joins TRBV7-2 to TRBJ2-2, with D uncertain. Germline lookup yields CDR1 SGHTA and CDR2 FQGNSA. V was clipped by 6 bases and J by 2 bases, with 13 bases between them. CDR3 length equals 15 residues. CDR3 in DNA: TGTGCCAGCAGTCCCTCACGGGTTAACACCGGGGAGCTGTTTTTT. Amino acid sequence: CASSPSRVNTGELFF.

In this sample, this clone turned up once. The V and J genes are TRBV30 and TRBJ2-7, with 8 positions matching TRBD1. The CDR3 runs to 13 residues. Germline CDR1 is GTSNPN and CDR2 is SVGIG (reference sequence). V dropped 3 bases and J dropped 2; count of bases not matched to a gene: 3. The CDR3 is CAWSGQGPYEQYF. Here the CDR3 DNA reads TGTGCCTGGAGCGGACAGGGACCCTACGAGCAGTACTTC.

This clone showed up just once. The chain has TRBV18 and TRBJ1-4, with D uncertain. V gave up 3 bases and J gave up 7 bases, with 12 bases separating them. This CDR3 region has 14 residues. Germline CDR1 and CDR2: KGHSH and LQKENI. CDR3 protein: CASSPGSTGEKLFF. DNA of the CDR3: TGTGCCAGCTCACCCGGGTCGACGGGTGAAAAACTGTTTTTT.

The chain combines TRBV6-1 with TRBJ1-2; possibly TRBD1 for D (6 bases). V lost 4 bases, J lost 8 bases, and 20 bases lay in between. From germline, CDR1 is MNHNS and CDR2 SASEGT. There are 15 residues in the CDR3. CDR3 sequence (DNA): TGTGCCAGCAGTGGTGAATACGGGGGGCAGGGAGGCTACACCTTC. Amino acids: CASSGEYGGQGGYTF.

This sequence joins TRBV6-6 and TRBJ1-2, with 8 bases lining up with TRBD1. Germline lookup yields CDR1 MNHNY and CDR2 SVGAGI (reference sequence). V lost 5 bases, J lost 3 bases, and 2 bases stayed unmatched. The CDR3 has 13 residues. CDR3 DNA: TGTGCCAGCAGTCCACAGGGGGACTATGGCTACACCTTC. Encoded protein: CASSPQGDYGYTF.

CDR3 in amino acids: CASSLSGSEQFF. The CDR3 DNA follows: TGTGCCAGCAGCCTCAGCGGGTCTGAGCAGTTCTTC. This chain links TRBV7-2 with TRBJ2-1; a weak D match, TRBD2 (6 bases). The CDR3 sequence is 12 residues long. CDR1 is SGHTA, CDR2 FQGNSA, per germline. V gave up 5 bases and J gave up 9 bases, with 11 bases separating them.

This chain connects TRBV2 to TRBJ2-1; TRBD2 agrees at 9 bases. CDR3 size: 16 residues. The J segment lost 0 bases and the V segment lost 6 bases, leaving 6 bases of the junction unmatched. Germline CDR1 SNHLY, CDR2 FYNNEI. CDR3: CASRLAGASSYNEQFF. The CDR3 nucleotides are TGTGCCAGCAGATTAGCGGGGGCGAGCTCCTACAATGAGCAGTTCTTC.

This chain uses TRBV11-3 with TRBJ1-1, with D possibly matching TRBD1 (5 bases). Per germline, CDR1 SGHNT and CDR2 YENEEA. The CDR3 loop spans 15 amino acids. Deletions cut 3 bases from V and 5 bases from J, with 16 bases between. CDR3: CASSLNPQGRTEAFF. Written as DNA, the CDR3 is TGTGCCAGCAGCTTGAATCCCCAGGGAAGGACTGAAGCTTTCTTT.

The V and J genes are TRBV5-1 and TRBJ2-3; D tentatively reads TRBD1 or TRBD2 (5 bases each). V lost 0 bases and J lost 0, with 20 bases in between. This CDR3 has 19 amino acids. Germline V gene lookup returns CDR1 SGHRS and CDR2 YFSETQ. This chain's CDR3 is CASSLVVWDPRGSTDTQYF. The CDR3 bases are TGCGCCAGCAGCTTGGTGGTTTGGGACCCCCGGGGAAGCACAGATACGCAGTATTTT.

The rearrangement uses TRBV18 and TRBJ2-1; 7 bases match TRBD2. The junction had 3 bases not matched to a gene; V was cut back by 4 bases and J by 0 bases. Germline lookup yields CDR1 KGHSH and CDR2 LQKENI. The CDR3 is made up of 15 amino acids. The CDR3 bases are TGTGCCAGCTCACGCCCGGGGGGCTCCTACAATGAGCAGTTCTTC. Translated, it gives CASSRPGGSYNEQFF.

The CDR3 DNA reads as TGTGCCAGTGGTAGGAGGACGGAAAACTATGGCTACACCTTC. It yields the protein CASGRRTENYGYTF. J is TRBJ1-2 and V is TRBV19; D unclear. Germline assignment: CDR1 LNHDA and CDR2 SQIVND (reference sequence). Trimming left V 8 bases short and J 2 bases short, with 15 bases between. The CDR3 covers 14 residues.